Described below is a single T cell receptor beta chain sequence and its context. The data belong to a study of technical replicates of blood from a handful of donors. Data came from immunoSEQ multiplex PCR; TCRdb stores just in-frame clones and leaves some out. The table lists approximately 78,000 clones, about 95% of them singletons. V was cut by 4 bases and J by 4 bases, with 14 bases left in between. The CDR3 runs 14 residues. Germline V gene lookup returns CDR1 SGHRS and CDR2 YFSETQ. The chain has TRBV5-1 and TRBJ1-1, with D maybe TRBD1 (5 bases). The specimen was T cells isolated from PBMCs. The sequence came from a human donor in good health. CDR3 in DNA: TGCGCCAGCAGCGGGGGGGAGGGCGCCACTGAAGCTTTCTTT. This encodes CASSGGEGATEAFF.